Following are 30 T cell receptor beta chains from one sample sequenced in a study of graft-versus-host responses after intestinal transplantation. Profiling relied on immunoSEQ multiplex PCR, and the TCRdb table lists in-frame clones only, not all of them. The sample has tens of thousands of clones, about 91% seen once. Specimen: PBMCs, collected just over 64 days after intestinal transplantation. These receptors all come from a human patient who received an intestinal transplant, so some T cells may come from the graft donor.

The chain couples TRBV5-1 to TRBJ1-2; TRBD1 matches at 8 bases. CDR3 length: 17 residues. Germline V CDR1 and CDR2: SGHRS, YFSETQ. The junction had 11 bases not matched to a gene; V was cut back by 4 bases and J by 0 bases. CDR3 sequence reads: CASSLRTGMMANYGYTF. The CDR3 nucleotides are TGCGCCAGCAGCCTGCGGACAGGGATGATGGCTAACTATGGCTACACCTTC.

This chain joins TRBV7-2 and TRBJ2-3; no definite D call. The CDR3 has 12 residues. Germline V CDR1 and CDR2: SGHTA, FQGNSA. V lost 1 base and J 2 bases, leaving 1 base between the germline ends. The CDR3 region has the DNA TGTGCCAGCAGCTTAGACACAGATACGCAGTATTTT. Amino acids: CASSLDTDTQYF. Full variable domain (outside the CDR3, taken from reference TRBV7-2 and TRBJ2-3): GAGVSQSPSNKVTEKGKDVELRCDPISGHTALYWYRQSLGQGLEFLIYFQGNSAPDKSGLPSDRFSAERTGGSVSTLTIQRTQQEDSAVYLCASSLDTDTQYFGPGTRLTVL.

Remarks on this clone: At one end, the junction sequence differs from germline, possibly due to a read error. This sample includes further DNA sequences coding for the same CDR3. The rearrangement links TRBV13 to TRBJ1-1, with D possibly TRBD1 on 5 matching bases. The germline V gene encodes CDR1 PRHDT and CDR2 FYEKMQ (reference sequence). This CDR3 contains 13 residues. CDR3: CASSSGVDTEAFF. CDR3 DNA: TGTGCCAGCAGCTCGGGGGTGGACACCGAAGCTTTCTTT.

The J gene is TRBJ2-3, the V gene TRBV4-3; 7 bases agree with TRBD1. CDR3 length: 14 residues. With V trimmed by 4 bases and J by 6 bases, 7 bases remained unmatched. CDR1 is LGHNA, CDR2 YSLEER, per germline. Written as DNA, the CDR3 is TGCGCCAGCAGCCGGACTGAGGACAGGGATACGCAGTATTTT. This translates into CASSRTEDRDTQYF.

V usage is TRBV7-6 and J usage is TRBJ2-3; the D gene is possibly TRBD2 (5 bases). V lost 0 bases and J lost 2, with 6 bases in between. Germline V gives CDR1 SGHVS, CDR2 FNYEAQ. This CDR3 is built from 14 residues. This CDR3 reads CASSLAGNTDTQYF. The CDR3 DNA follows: TGTGCCAGCAGCTTAGCCGGGAACACAGATACGCAGTATTTT.

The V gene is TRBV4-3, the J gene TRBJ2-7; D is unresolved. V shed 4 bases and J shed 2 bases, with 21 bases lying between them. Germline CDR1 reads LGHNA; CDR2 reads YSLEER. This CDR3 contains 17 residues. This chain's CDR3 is CASSRSIALIQPYEQYF. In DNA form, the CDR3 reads TGCGCCAGCAGCCGATCGATCGCACTTATACAGCCCTACGAGCAGTACTTC.

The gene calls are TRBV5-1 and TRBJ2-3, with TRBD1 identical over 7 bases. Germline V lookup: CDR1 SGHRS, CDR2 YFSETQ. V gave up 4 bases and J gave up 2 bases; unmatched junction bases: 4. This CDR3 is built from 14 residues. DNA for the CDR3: TGCGCCAGCAGCGACAGGGCCCACACAGATACGCAGTATTTT. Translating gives CASSDRAHTDTQYF.

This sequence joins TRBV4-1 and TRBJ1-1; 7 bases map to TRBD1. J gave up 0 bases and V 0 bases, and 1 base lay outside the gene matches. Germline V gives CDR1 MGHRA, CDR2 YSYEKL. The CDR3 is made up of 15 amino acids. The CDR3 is CASSQEDRVNTEAFF. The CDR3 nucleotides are TGCGCCAGCAGCCAAGAAGACAGGGTGAACACTGAAGCTTTCTTT.

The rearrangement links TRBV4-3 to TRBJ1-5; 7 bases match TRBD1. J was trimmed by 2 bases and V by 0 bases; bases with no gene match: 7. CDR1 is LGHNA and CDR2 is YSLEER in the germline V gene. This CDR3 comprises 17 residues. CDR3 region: CASSQDRAGGGNQPQHF. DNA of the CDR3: TGCGCCAGCAGCCAAGATCGAGCAGGGGGAGGCAATCAGCCCCAGCATTTT.

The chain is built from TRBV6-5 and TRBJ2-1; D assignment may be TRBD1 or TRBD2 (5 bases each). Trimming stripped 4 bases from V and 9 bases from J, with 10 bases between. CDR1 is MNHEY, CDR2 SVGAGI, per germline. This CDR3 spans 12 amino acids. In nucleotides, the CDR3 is TGTGCCAGCAGTTCGACTACAGGTGAGCAGTTCTTC. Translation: CASSSTTGEQFF.

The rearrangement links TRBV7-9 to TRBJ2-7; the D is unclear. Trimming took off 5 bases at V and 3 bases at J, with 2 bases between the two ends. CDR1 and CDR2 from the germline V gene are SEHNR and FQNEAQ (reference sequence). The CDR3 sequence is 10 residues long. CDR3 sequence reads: CASSRYEQYF. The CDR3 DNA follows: TGTGCCAGCAGCCGCTACGAGCAGTACTTC.

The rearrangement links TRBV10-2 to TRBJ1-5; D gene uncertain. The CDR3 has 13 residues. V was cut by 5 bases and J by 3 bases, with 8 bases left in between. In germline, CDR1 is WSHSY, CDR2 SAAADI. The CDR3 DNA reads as TGCGCCAGCAGTCCGGAGGCCAATCAGCCCCAGCATTTT. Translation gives CASSPEANQPQHF.

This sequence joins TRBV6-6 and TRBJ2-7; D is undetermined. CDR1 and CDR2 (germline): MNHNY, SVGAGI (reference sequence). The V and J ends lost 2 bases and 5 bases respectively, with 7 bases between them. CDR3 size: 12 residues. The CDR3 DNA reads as TGTGCCAGCAGTTACCTATTACACGAGCAGTACTTC. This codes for CASSYLLHEQYF.

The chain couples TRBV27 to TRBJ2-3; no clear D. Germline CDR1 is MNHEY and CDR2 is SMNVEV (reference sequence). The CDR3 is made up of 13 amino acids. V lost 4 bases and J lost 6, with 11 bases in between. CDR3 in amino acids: CASSSNRRDTQYF. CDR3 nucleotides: TGTGCCAGCAGTTCAAACCGACGGGATACGCAGTATTTT.

CDR3 sequence (DNA): TGTGCCAGCAGCTCGGACAAAGTTGGCTACACCTTC. Translated, it gives CASSSDKVGYTF. J is TRBJ1-2 and V is TRBV5-5; D is possibly TRBD1 (5 bases). V was shortened by 3 bases and J by 7 bases, with 10 bases between the two germline ends. This CDR3 is 12 amino acids long. Germline V CDR1 and CDR2: SGHKS, YYEKEE (reference sequence). The complete variable domain, with remaining parts taken from reference TRBV5-5 and TRBJ1-2, reads DAGVTQSPTHLIKTRGQQVTLRCSPISGHKSVSWYQQVLGQGPQFIFQYYEKEERGRGNFPDRFSARQFPNYSSELNVNALLLGDSALYLCASSSDKVGYTFGSGTRLTVV.

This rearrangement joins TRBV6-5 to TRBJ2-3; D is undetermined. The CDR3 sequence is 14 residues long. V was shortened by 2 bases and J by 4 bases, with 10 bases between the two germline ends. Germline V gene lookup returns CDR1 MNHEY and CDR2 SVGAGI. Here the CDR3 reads CASSYPLISDTQYF. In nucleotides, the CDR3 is TGTGCCAGCAGTTACCCCCTGATTTCAGATACGCAGTATTTT.

The DNA of the CDR3 is TGTGCCTGGAGGAAGCCCCGGGACAATTGGTACGAGCAGTACTTC. Protein product: CAWRKPRDNWYEQYF. The V gene is TRBV30, the J gene TRBJ2-7; a weak D match, TRBD1 (6 bases). Germline V CDR1 and CDR2: GTSNPN, SVGIG (reference sequence). The V end was cut by 3 bases, the J end by 4 bases, with 19 bases between. The CDR3 extends over 15 amino acids. Filled out from reference TRBV30 and TRBJ2-7, the complete variable domain reads SQTIHQWPATLVQPVGSPLSLECTVEGTSNPNLYWYRQAAGRGLQLLFYSVGIGQISSEVPQNLSASRPQDRQFILSSKKLLLSDSGFYLCAWRKPRDNWYEQYFGPGTRLTVT.

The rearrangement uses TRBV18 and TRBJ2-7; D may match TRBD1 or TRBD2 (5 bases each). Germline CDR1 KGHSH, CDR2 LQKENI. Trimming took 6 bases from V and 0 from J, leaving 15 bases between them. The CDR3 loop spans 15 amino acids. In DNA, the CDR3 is TGTGCCAGCTCGCAAGACAGAGGAGGCTCCTACGAGCAGTACTTC. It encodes CASSQDRGGSYEQYF.

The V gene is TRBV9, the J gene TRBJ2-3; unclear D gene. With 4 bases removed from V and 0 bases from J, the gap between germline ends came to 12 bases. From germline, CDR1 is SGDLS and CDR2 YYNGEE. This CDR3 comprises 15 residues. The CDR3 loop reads CASSPEDRSTDTQYF. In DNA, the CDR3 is TGTGCCAGCAGCCCAGAGGATCGAAGCACAGATACGCAGTATTTT.

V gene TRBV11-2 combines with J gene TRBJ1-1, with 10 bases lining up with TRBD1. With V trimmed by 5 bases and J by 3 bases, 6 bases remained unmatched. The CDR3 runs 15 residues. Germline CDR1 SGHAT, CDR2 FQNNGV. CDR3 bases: TGTGCCAGCAGCATGAGACAGGGGGCACACACTGAAGCTTTCTTT. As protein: CASSMRQGAHTEAFF. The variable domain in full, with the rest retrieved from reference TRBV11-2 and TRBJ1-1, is EAGVAQSPRYKIIEKRQSVAFWCNPISGHATLYWYQQILGQGPKLLIQFQNNGVVDDSQLPKDRFSAERLKGVDSTLKIQPAKLEDSAVYLCASSMRQGAHTEAFFGQGTRLTVV.

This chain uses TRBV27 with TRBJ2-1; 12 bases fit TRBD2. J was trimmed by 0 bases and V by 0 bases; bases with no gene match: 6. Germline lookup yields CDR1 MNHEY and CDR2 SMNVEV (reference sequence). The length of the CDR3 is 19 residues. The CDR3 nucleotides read TGTGCCAGCAGTTTATCCCGACTAGCGGGGGCAAGCTCCTACAATGAGCAGTTCTTC. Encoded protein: CASSLSRLAGASSYNEQFF.

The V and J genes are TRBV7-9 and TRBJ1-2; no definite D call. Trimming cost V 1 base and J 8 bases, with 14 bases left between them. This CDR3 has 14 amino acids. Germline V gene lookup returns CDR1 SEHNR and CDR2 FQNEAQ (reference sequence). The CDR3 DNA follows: TGTGCCAGCAGCTTAGATACCCACCGGTGGGGCTACACCTTC. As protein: CASSLDTHRWGYTF.

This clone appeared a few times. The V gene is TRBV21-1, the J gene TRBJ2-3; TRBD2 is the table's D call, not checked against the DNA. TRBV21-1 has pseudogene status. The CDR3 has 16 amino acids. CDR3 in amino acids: CASSKIVFQNTDTQYF. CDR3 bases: TGTGCCAGCAGCAAAATAGTGTTTCAAAACACAGATACGCAGTATTTT.

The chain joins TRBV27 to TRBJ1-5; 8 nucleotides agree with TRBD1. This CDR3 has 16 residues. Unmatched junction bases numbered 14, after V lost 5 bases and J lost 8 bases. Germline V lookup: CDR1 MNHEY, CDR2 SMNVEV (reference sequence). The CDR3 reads CASSPTPTGAREPQHF. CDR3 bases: TGTGCCAGCAGTCCCACCCCGACAGGGGCTCGGGAGCCCCAGCATTTT.

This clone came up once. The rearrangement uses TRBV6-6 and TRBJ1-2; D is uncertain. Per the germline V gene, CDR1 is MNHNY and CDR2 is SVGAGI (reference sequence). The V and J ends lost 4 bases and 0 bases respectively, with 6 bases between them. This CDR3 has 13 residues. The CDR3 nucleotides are TGTGCCAGCAGTTTAGGGCCTAACTATGGCTACACCTTC. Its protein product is CASSLGPNYGYTF.

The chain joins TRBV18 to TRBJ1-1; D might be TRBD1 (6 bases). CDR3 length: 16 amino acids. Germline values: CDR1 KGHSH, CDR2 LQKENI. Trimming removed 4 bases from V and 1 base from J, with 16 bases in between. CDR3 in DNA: TGTGCCAGCTCACGGGGGGGGCGATGGGAGAACACTGAAGCTTTCTTT. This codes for CASSRGGRWENTEAFF.

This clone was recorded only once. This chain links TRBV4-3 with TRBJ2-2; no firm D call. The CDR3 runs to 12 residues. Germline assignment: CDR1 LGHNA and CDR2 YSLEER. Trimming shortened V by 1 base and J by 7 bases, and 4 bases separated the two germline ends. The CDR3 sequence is CASSQVVGELFF. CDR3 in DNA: TGCGCCAGCAGCCAAGTGGTCGGGGAGCTGTTTTTT.

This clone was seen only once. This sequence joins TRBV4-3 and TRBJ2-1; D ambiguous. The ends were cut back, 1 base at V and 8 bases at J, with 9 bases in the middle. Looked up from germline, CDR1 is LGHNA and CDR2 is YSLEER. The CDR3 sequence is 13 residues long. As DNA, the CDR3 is TGCGCCAGCAGCCAAGGGGGTAGGGATGAGCAGTTCTTC. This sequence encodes CASSQGGRDEQFF.

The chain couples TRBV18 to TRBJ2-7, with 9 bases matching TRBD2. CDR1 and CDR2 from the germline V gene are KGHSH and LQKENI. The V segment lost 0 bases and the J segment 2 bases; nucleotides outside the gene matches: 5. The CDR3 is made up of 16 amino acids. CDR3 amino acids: CASSPPLAGLPYEQYF. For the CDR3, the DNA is TGTGCCAGCTCACCACCCCTAGCGGGGCTCCCCTACGAGCAGTACTTC.

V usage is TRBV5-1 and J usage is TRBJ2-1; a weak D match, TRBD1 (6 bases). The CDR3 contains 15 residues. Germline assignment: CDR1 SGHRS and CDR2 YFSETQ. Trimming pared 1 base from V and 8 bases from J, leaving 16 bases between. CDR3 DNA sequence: TGCGCCAGCAGCTTGAATGGGGGCGCCTTTTATGAGCAGTTCTTC. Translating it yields CASSLNGGAFYEQFF.